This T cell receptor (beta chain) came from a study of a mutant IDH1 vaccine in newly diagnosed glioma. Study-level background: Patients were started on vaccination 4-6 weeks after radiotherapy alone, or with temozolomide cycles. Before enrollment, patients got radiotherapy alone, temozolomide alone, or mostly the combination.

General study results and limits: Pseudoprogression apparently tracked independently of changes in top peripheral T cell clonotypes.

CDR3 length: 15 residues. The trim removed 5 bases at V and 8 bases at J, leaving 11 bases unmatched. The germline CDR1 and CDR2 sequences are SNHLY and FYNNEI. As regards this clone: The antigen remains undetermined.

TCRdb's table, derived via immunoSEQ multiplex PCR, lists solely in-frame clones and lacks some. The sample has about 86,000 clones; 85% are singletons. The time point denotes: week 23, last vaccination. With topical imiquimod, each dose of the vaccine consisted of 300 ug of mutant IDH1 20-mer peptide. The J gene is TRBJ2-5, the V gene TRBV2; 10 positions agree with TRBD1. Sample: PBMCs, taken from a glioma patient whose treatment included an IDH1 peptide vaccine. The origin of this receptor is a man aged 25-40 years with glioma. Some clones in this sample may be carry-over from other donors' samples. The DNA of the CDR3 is TGTGCCAGCAGTTCGGTCCGGGACAGGGGAGCAACCCAGTACTTC. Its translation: CASSSVRDRGATQYF.